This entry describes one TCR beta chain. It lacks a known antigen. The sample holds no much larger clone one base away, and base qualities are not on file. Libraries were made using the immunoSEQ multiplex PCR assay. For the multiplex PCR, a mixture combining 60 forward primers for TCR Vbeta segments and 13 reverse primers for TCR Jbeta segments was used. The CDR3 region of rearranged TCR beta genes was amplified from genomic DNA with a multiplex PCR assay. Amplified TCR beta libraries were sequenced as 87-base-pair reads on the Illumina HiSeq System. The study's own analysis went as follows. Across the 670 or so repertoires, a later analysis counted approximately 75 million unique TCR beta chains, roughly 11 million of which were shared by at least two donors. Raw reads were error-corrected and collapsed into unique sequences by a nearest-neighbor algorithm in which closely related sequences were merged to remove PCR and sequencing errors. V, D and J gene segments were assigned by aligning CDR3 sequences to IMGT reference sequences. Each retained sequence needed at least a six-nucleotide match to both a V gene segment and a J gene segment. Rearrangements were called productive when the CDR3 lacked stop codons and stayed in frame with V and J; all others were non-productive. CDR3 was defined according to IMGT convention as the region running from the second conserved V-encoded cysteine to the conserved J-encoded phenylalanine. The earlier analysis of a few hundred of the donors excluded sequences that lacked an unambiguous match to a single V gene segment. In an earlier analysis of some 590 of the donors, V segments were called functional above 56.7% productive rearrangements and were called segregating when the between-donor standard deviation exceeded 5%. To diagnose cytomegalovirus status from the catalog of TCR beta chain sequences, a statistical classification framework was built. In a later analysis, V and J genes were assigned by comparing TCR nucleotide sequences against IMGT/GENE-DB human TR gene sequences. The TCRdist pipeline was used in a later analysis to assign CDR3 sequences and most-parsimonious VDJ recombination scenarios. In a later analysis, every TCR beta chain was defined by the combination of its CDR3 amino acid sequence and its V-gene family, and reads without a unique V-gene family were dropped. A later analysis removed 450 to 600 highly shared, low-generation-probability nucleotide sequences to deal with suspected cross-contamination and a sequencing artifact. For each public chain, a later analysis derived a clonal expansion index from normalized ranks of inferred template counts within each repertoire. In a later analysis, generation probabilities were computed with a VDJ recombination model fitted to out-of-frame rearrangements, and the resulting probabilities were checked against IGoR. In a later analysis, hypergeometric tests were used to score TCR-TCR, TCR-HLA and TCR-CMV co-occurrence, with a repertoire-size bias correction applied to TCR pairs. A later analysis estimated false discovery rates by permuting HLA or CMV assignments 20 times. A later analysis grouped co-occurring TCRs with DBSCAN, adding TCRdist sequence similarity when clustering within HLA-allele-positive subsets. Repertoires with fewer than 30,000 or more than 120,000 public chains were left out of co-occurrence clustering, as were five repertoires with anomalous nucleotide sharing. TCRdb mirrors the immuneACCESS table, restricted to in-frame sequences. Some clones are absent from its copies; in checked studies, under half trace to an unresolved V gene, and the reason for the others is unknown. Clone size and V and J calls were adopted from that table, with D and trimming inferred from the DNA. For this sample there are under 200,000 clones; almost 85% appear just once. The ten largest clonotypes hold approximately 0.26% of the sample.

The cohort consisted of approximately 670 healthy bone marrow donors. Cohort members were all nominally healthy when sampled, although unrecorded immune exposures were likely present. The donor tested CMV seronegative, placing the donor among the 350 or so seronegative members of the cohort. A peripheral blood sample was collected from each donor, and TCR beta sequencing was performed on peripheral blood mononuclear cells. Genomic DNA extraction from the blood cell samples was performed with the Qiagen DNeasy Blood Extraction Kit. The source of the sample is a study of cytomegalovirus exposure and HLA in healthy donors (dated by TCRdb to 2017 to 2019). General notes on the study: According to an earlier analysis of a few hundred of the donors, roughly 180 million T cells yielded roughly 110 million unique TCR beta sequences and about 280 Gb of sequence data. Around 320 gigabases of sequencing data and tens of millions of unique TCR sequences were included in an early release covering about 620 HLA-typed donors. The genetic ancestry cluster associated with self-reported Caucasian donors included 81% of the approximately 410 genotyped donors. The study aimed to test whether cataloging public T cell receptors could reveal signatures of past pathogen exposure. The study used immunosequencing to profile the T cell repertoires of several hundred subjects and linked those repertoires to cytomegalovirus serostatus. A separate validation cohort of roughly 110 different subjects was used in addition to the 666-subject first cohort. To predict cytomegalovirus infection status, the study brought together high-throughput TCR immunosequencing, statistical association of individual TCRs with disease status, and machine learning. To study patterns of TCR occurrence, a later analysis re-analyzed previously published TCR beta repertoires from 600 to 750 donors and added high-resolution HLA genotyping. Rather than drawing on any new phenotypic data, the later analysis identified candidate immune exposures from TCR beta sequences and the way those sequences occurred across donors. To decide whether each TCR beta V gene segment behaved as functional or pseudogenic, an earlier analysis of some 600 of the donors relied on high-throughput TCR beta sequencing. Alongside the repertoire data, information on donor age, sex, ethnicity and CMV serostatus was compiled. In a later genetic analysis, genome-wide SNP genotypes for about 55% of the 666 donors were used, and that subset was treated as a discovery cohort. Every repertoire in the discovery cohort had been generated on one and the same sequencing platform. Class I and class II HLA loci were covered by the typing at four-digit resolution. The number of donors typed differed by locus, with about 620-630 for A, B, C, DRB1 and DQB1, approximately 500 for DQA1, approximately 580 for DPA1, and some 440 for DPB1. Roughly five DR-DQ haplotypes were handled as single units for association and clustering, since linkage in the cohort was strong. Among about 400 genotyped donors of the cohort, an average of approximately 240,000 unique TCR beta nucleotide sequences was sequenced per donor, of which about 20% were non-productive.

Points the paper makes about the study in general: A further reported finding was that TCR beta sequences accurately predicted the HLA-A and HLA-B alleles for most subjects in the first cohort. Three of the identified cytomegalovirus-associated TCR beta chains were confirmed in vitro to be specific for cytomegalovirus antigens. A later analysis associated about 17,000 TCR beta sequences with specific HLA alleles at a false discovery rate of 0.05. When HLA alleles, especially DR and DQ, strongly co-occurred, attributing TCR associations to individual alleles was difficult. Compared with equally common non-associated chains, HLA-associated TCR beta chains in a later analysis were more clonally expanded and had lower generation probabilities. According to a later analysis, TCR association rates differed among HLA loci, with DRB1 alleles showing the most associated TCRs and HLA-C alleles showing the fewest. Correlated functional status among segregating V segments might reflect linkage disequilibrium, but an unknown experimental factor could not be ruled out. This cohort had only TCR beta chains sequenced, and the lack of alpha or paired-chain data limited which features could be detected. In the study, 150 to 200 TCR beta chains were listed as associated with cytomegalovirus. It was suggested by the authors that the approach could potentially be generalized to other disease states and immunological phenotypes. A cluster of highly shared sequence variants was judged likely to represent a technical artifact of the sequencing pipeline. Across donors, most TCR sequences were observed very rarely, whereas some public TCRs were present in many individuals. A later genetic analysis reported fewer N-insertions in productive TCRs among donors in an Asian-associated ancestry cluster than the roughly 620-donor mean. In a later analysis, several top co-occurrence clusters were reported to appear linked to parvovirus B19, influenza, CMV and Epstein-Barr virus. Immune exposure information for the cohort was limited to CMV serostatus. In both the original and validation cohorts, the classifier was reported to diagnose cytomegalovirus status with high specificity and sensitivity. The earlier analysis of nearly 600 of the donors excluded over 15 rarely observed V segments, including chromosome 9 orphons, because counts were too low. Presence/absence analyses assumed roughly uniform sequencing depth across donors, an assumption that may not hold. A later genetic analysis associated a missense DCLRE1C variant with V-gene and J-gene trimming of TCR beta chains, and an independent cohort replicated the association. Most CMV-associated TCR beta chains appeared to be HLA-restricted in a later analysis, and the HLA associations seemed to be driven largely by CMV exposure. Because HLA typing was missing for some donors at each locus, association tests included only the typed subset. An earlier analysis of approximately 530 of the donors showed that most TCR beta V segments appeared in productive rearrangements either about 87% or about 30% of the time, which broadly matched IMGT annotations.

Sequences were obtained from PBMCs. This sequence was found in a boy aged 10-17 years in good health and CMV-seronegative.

Here the CDR3 is given as CATKTGDKGGNQPQHF. At the DNA level, the sequence is TGTGCCACCAAAACAGGGGACAAAGGCGGAAATCAGCCCCAGCATTTT. The rearranged segments are TRBV6-6 and TRBJ1-5, with TRBD1 matching 7 junction bases. From its cysteine to its phenylalanine, the CDR3 spans 16 amino acids. Only the CDR3 part of the read is kept: 48 bases, read in frame from the first base. According to the germline V gene (reference sequence), CDR1 reads MNHNY and CDR2 reads SVGAGI. The V end gives up 10 bases and the J end 4 bases, leaving 16 bases in the junction not matched to a gene.